The clone carrying this T cell receptor beta chain was seen only a few times. Its antigen remains unidentified. This record comes from a study of T cell repertoires in cytomegalovirus infection. Across the whole study: Indications came from public TCR beta signatures; they pointed to CMV infection and to a matching HLA type.

The study, taken as a whole, reports: The study identified carriers of CMV plus the relevant HLA from cumulative public TCR beta family frequency. CMV-specific HLA-C-restricted TCR beta clonotypes dominated the ex vivo response.

TCRdb called the reads again in MiXCR, with one record for every CDR3 protein. The repertoire includes about 250,000 distinct CDR3 sequences, approximately 13% of them detected once, and 1.5% to 2% sits in the top ten. What was sequenced was PBMCs. The sequence was collected from a human donor in good health (CMV status not recorded). Some clones in this sample may be carry-over from other donors' samples.

The CDR3 DNA follows: TGCGCCAGCAGCGAGGACTTGGATGGCTACACCTTC. The encoded protein is CASSEDLDGYTF. This sequence joins TRBV5-1 and TRBJ1-2; the D is unclear. CDR3 length: 12 residues. V lost 4 bases and J lost 6, with 10 bases in between. In germline, CDR1 is SGHRS, CDR2 YFSETQ.